The entry that follows covers one T cell receptor beta chain sequence. Original processing methods: Nucleated cell number was recorded as an estimate derived from reference gene primer amplification. Assay used: immunoSEQ multiplex PCR; TCRdb lists only in-frame clones, some missing. The DNA was the basis for D and trimming; V, J and clone size are from that table. The sample lists 90,000 to 110,000 clones, roughly 76% seen once, with over 8.5% in the top ten. This CDR3 contains 15 residues. The germline V and J ends were trimmed by 5 bases and 1 base, with 12 bases remaining between them. Looked up from germline, CDR1 is MNHEY and CDR2 is SMNVEV (reference sequence). This entry is derived from a study of blood T cell repertoires in COVID-19. Study-level information: The origin of the acute and convalescent COVID-19 samples was the United States, Italy and Spain. T cells, B-cell-depleted T cells, or PBMCs provided the cDNA or gDNA that served as material.

The chain has TRBV27 and TRBJ1-5; a possible D gene is TRBD1 (6 bases). This sequence was found in a woman aged 70-85 years with acute or convalescent COVID-19. The sample taken for sequencing was peripheral blood. CDR3 in DNA: TGTGCCAGCAGTAAAAGGACAGCGAGCAATCAGCCCCAGCATTTT. Amino acids: CASSKRTASNQPQHF.